This entry is about one T cell receptor (beta chain). Its antigen is undetermined. The data are from a study of T cell responses to AZD1222 COVID-19 vaccine. Some clones are missing from TCRdb's copy, which holds only in-frame ones; the method was immunoSEQ multiplex PCR. This sample has fewer than 85,000 clones; around nine tenths occur once, and the top ten carry roughly 18%. The CDR3 is 15 residues long. After removal of 2 bases from V and 4 bases from J, the junction contained 4 bases not matched to a gene. Germline values: CDR1 SGHRS, CDR2 YFSETQ. General study results and limits: Clonal diversity was possibly underestimated, and white British individuals and females predominated among donors. Spike was spanned by vaccine-associated CD4 TCRs, with dominance at 160-218 and 743-854.

The chain employs TRBV5-1 and TRBJ1-4; 8 nucleotides line up with TRBD1. The sequenced sample was peripheral blood, obtained 28 days after the second AZD1222 dose. The sequence derives from an adult who received the AZD1222 COVID-19 vaccine. CDR3 sequence (DNA): TGCGCCAGCAGCTTCCAGGGGGCAGATAATGAAAAACTGTTTTTT. Its protein is CASSFQGADNEKLFF.